This T cell receptor beta chain was retrieved from a study of T-cell reconstitution after alpha-beta-depleted transplantation in children. The CDR3 covers 14 residues. Germline V gives CDR1 LNHDA, CDR2 SQIVND (reference sequence). V shed 8 bases and J shed 0 bases, with 12 bases lying between them. Ten or more counts support this clonotype. Preparing the TCRbeta library involved the use of unique molecular identifiers. TCRdb reanalysed the PCR reads using MiXCR and keeps one entry per CDR3 protein. The sample shows about 110,000 distinct CDR3 sequences, about 9.4% of them seen only once. This receptor was identified in a human donor who donated a stem cell graft to a child with acute lymphoblastic leukemia. This chain links TRBV19 with TRBJ2-3; TRBD1 or TRBD2 may be the D gene (5 bases each). Here the sequenced sample was PBMCs from the stem cell graft donor, taken from the stem cell graft. CDR3: CASAGTDSTDTQYF. The CDR3 nucleotides are TGTGCCAGTGCCGGGACGGATAGCACAGATACGCAGTATTTT.